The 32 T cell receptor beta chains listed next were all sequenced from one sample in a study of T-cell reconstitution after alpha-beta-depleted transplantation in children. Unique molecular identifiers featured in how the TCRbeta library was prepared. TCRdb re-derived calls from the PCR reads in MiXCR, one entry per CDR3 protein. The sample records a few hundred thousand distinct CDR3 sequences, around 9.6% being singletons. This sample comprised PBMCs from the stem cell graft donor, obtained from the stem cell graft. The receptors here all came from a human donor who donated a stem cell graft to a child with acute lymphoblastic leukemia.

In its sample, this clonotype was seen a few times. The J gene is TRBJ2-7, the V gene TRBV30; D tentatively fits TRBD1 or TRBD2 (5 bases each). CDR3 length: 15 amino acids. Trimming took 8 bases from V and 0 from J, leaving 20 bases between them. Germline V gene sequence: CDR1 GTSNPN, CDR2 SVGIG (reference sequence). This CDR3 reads CAQAVKRGFSYEQYF. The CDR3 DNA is TGTGCCCAAGCGGTAAAGAGGGGATTCTCCTACGAGCAGTACTTC.

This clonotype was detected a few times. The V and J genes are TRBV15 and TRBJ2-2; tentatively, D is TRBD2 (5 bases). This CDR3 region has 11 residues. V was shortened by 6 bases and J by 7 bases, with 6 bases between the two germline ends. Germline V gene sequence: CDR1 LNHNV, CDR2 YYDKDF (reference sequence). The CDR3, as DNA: TGTGCCACCAGTCGGGACGGGGAGCTGTTTTTT. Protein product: CATSRDGELFF.

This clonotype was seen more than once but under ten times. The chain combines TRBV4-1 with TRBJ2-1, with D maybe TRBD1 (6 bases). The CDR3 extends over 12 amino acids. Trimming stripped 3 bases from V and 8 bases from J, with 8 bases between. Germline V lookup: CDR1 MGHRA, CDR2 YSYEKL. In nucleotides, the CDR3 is TGCGCCAGCAGCCAGTCAGGGGATGAGCAGTTCTTC. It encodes CASSQSGDEQFF.

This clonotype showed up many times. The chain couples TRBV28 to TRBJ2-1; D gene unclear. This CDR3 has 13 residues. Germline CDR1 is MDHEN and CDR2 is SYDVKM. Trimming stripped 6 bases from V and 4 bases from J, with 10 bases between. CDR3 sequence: CASSGEKYNEQFF. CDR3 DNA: TGTGCCAGCAGCGGTGAAAAGTACAATGAGCAGTTCTTC.

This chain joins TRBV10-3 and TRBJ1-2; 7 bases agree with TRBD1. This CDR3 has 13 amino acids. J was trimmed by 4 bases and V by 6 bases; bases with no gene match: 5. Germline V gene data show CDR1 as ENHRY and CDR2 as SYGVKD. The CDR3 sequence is CAISLGDSYGYTF. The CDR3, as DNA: TGTGCCATCAGCCTCGGGGACAGCTATGGCTACACCTTC.

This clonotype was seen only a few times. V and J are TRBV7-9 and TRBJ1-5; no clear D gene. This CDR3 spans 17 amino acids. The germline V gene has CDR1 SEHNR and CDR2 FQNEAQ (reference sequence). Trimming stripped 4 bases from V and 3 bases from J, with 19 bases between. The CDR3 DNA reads TGTGCCAGCAGCTCCGCGACCCGTTTCGGCATCAATCAGCCCCAGCATTTT. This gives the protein CASSSATRFGINQPQHF.

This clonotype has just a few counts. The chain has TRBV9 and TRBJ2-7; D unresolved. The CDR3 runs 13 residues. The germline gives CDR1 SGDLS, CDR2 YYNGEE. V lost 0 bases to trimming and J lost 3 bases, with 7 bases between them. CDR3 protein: CASSVGVGYEQYF. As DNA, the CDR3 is TGTGCCAGCAGCGTAGGGGTAGGCTACGAGCAGTACTTC.

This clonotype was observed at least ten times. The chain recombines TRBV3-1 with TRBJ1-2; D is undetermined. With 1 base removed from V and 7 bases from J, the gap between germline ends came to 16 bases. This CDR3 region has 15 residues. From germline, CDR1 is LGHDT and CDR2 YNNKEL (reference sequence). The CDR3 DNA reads TGTGCCAGCAGCCAAGTTCTGACACAGCCTCGTGGCTACACCTTC. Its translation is CASSQVLTQPRGYTF.

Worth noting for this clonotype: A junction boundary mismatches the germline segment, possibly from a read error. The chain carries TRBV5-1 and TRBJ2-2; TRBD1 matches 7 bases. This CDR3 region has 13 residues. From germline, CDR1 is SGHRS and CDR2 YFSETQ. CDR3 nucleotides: TGCGCCAGCAGCGGAAAGGGGGCCGGGGAGCAGTTTTTT. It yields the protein CASSGKGAGEQFF.

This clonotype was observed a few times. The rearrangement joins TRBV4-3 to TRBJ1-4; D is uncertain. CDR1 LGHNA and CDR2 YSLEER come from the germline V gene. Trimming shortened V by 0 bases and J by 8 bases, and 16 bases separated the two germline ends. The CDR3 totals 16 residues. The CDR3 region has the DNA TGCGCCAGCAGCCAAGATCCGCCATCTCTGGGGGAAAAACTGTTTTTT. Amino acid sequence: CASSQDPPSLGEKLFF.

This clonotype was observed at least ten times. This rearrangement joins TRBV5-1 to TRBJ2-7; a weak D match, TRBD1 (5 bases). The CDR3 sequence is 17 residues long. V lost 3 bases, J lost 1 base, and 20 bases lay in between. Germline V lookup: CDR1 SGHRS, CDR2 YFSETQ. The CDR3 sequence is CASSWTSPRLSSYEQYF. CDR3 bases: TGCGCCAGCAGCTGGACAAGTCCCCGATTGTCTTCCTACGAGCAGTACTTC.

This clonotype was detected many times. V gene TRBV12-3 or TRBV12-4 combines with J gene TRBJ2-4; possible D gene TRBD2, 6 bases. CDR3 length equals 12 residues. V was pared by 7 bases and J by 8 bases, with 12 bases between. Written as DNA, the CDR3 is TGTGCCAGCACAAACCGGGAGCACATTCAGTACTTC. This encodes CASTNREHIQYF.

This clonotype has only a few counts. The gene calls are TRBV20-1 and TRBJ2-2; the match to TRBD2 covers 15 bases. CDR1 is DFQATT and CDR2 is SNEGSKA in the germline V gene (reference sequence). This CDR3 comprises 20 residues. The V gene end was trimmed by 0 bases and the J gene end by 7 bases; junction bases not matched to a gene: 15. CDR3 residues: CSARDIPGLAGGLDGGELFF. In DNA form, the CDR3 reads TGCAGTGCTAGAGACATCCCCGGACTAGCGGGGGGGCTGGATGGCGGGGAGCTGTTTTTT.

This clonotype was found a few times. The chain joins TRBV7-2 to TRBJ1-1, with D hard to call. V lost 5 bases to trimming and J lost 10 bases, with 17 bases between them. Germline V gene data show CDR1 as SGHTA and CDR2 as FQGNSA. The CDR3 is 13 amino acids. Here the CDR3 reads CASSTLSIVSAFF. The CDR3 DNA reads TGTGCCAGCAGCACCCTGAGTATCGTGTCAGCTTTCTTT.

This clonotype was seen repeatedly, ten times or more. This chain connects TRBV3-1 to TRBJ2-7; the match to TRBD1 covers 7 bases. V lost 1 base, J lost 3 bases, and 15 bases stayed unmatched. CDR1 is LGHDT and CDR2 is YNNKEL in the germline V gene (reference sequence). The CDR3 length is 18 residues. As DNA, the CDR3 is TGTGCCAGCAGCCAAGTAGGAAGGTTGACAGGGATTCTCTACGAGCAGTACTTC. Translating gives CASSQVGRLTGILYEQYF.

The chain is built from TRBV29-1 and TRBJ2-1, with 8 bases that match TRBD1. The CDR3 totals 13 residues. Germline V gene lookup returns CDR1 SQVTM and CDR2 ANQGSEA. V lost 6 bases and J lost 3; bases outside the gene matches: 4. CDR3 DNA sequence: TGCAGCGTCCTTGGACAGGGCTACAATGAGCAGTTCTTC. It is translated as CSVLGQGYNEQFF.

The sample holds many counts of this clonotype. CDR3 in DNA: TGCAGTGCCCCAACCCTTCGGGGGCTGAACACTGAAGCTTTCTTT. Its translation is CSAPTLRGLNTEAFF. The V call is TRBV20-1, the J call TRBJ1-1; maybe TRBD1 (6 bases). V lost 6 bases and J lost 0, with 17 bases in between. There are 15 residues in the CDR3. Germline assignment: CDR1 DFQATT and CDR2 SNEGSKA (reference sequence).

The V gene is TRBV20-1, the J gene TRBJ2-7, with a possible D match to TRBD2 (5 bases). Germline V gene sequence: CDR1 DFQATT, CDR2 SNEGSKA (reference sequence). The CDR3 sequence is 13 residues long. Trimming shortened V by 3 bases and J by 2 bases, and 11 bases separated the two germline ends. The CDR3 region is CSASPLLAYEQYF. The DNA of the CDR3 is TGCAGTGCTAGTCCCCTACTAGCCTACGAGCAGTACTTC.

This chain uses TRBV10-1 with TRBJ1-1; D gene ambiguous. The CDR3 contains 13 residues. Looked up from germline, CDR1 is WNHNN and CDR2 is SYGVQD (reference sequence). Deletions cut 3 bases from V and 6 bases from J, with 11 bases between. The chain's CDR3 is CASSDLRGAEAFF. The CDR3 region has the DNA TGCGCCAGCAGTGATTTAAGAGGCGCTGAAGCTTTCTTT.

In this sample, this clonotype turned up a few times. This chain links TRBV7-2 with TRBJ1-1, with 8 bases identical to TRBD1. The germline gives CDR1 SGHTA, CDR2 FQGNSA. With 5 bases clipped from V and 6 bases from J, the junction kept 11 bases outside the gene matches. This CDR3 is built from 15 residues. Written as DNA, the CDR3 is TGTGCCAGCAGCCCAAGACAGGGGCGGAGCGCTGAAGCTTTCTTT. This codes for CASSPRQGRSAEAFF.

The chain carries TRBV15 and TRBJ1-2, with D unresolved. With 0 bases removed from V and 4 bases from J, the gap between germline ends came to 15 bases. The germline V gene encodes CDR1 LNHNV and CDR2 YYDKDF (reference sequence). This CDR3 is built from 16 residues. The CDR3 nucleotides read TGTGCCACCAGCAGAGATCTTGTGGAAACGGGCTATGGCTACACCTTC. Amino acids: CATSRDLVETGYGYTF.

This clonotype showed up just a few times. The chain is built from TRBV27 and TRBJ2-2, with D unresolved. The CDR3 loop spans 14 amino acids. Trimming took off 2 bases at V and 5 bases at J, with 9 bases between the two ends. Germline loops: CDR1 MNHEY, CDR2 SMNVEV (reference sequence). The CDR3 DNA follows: TGTGCCAGCAGTTTAGATGGGTCGACCGGGGAGCTGTTTTTT. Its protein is CASSLDGSTGELFF.

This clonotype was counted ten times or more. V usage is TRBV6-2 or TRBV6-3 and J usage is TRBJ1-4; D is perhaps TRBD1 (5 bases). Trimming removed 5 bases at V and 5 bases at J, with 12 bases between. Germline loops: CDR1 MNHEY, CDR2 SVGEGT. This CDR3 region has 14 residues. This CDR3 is CASSTRQSNEKLFF. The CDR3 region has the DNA TGTGCCAGCAGTACTCGACAGTCAAATGAAAAACTGTTTTTT.

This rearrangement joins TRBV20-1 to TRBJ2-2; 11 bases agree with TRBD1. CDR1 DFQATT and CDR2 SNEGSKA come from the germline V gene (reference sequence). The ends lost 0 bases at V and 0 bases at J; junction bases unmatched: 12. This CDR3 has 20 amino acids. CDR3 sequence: CSARDFLKPGQGANTGELFF. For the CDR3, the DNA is TGCAGTGCTAGAGATTTCCTCAAACCGGGACAGGGGGCGAACACCGGGGAGCTGTTTTTT.

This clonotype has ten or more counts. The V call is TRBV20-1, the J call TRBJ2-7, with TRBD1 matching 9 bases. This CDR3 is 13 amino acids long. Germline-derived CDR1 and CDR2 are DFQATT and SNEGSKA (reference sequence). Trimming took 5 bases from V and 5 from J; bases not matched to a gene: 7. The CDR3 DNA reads TGCAGTGCTGCACAGGGGGCGCACAACGAGCAGTACTTC. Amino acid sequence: CSAAQGAHNEQYF.

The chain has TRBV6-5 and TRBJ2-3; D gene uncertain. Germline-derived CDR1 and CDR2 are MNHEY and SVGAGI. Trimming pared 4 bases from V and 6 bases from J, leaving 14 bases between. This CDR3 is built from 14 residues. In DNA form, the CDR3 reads TGTGCCAGCAGTTTTGGGATCTCCTCGGATACGCAGTATTTT. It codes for CASSFGISSDTQYF.

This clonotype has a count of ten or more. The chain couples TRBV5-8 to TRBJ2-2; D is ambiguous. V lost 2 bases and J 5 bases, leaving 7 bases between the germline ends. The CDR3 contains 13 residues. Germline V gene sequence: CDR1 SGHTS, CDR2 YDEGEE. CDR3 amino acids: CASSLTFTGELFF. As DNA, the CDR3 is TGTGCCAGCAGCTTAACGTTTACCGGGGAGCTGTTTTTT.

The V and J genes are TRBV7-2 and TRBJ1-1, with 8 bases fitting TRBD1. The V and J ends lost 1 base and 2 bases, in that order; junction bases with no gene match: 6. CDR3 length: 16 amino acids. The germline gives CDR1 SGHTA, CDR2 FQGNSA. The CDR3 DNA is TGTGCCAGCAGCTTAGTCATGGGGACAGGAAACACTGAAGCTTTCTTT. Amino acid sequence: CASSLVMGTGNTEAFF.

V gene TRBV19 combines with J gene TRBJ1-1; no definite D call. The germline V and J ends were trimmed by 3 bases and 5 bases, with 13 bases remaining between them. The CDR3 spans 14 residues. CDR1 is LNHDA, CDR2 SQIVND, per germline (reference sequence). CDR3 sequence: CASSIISVGTEAFF. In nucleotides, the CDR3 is TGTGCCAGTAGTATTATCTCTGTAGGGACTGAAGCTTTCTTT.

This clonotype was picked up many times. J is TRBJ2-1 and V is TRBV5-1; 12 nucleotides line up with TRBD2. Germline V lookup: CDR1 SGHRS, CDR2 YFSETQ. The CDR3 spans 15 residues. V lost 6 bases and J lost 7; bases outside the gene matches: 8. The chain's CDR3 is CASITSGGPKNEQFF. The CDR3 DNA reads TGCGCCAGCATAACTAGCGGGGGGCCTAAAAATGAGCAGTTCTTC.

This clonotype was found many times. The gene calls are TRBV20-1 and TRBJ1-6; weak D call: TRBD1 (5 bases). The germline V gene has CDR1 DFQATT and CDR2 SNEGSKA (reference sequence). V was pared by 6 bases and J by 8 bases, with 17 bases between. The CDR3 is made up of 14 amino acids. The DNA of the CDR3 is TGCAGTGCGGCAAGGGGTGCGGGGGATTCACCCCTCCACTTT. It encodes CSAARGAGDSPLHF.

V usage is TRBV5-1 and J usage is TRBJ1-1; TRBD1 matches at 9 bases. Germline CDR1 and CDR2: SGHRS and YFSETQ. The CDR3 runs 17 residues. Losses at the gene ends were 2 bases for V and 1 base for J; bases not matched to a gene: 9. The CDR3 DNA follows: TGCGCCAGCAGCTTTGTTACCGGGACAGGGCAGAACACTGAAGCTTTCTTT. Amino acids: CASSFVTGTGQNTEAFF.